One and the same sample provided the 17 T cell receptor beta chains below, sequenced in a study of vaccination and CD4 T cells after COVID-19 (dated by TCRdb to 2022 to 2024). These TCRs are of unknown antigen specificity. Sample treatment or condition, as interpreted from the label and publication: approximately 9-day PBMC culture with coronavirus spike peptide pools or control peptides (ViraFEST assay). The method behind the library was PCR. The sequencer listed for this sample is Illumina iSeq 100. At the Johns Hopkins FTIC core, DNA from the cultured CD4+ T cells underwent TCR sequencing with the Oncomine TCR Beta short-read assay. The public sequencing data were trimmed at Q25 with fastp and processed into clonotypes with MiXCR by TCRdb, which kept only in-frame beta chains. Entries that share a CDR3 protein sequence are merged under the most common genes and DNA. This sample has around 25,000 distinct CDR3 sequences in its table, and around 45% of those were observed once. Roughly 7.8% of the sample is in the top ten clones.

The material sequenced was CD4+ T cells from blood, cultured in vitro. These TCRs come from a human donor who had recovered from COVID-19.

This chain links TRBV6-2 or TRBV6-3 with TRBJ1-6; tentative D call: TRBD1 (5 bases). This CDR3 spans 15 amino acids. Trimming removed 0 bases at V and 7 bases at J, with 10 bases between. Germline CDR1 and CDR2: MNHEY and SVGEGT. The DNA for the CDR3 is TGTGCCAGCAGTTACTCGGCGAAGGGGAATTCACCCCTCCACTTT. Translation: CASSYSAKGNSPLHF.

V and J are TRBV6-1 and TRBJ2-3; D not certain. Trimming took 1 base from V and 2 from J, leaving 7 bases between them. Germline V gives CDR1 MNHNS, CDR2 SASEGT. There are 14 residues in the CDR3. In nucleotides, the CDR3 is TGTGCCAGCAGTGAAGGTGATCTCACAGATACGCAGTATTTT. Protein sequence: CASSEGDLTDTQYF.

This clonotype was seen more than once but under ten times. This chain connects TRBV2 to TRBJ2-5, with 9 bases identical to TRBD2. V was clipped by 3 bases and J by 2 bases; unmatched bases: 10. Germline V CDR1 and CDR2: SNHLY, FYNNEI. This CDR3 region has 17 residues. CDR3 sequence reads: CASSDGIAGVSQETQYF. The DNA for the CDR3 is TGTGCCAGCAGTGATGGGATAGCGGGGGTTTCTCAAGAGACCCAGTACTTC.

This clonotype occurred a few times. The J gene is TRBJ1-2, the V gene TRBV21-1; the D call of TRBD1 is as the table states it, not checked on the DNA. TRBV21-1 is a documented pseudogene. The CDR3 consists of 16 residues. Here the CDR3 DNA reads TGTGCCAGCAGCCAAGGTGACGGGGGCTCTCAGCATGGCTACACCTTC. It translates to CASSQGDGGSQHGYTF.

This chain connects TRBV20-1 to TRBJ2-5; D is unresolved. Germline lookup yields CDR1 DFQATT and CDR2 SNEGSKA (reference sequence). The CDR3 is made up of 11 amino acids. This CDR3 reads CSADLWQTQYF. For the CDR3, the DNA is TGCAGCGCAGACCTTTGGCAGACCCAGTACTTC.

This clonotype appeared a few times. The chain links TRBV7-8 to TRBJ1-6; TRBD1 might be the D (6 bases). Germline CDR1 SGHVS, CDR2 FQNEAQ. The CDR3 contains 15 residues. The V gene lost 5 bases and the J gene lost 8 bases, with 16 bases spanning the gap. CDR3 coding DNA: TGTGCCAGCAGCCCTCAGGGGACAATTTATTCACCCCTCCACTTT. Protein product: CASSPQGTIYSPLHF.

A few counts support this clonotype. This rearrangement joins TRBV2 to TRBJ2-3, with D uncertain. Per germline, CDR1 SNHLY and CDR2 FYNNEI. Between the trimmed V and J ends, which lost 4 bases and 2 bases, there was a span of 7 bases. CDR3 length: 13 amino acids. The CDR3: CASSATNTDTQYF. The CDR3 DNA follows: TGTGCCAGCAGTGCAACTAACACAGATACGCAGTATTTT.

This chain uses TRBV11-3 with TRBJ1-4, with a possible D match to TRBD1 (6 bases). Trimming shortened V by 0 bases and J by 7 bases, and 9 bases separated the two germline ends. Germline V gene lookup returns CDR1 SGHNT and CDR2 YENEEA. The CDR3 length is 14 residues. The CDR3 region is CASSLEGAGEKLFF. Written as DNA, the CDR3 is TGTGCCAGCAGCTTAGAGGGGGCCGGTGAAAAACTGTTTTTT. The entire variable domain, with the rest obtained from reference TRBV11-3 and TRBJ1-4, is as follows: EAGVVQSPRYKIIEKKQPVAFWCNPISGHNTLYWYLQNLGQGPELLIRYENEEAVDDSQLPKDRFSAERLKGVDSTLKIQPAELGDSAVYLCASSLEGAGEKLFFGSGTQLSVL.

The CDR3 region is CSVLSGAGDTQYF. The CDR3 region has the DNA TGCAGCGTTCTTAGCGGGGCTGGGGATACGCAGTATTTT. The chain employs TRBV29-1 and TRBJ2-3, with TRBD2 identical over 8 bases. V lost 5 bases to trimming and J lost 6 bases; unmatched junction nucleotides: 7. From germline, CDR1 is SQVTM and CDR2 ANQGSEA. The CDR3 totals 13 residues.

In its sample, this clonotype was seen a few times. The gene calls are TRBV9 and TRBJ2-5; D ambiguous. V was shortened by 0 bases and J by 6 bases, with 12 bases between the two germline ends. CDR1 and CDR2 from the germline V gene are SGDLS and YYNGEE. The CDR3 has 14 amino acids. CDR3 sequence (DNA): TGTGCCAGCAGCGTAGGGTCCAGGAAACAGACCCAGTACTTC. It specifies CASSVGSRKQTQYF.

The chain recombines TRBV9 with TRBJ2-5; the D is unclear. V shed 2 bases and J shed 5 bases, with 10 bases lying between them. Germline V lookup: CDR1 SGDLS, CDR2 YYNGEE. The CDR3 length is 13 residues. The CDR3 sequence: CASSVSQSETQYF. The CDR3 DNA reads TGTGCCAGCAGCGTGTCCCAGTCCGAGACCCAGTACTTC.

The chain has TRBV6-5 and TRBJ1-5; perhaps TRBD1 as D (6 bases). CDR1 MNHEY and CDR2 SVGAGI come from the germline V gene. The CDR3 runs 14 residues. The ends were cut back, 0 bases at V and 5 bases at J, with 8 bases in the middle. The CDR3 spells CASSYSRGYQPQHF. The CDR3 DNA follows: TGTGCCAGCAGTTACTCGAGGGGGTATCAGCCCCAGCATTTT.

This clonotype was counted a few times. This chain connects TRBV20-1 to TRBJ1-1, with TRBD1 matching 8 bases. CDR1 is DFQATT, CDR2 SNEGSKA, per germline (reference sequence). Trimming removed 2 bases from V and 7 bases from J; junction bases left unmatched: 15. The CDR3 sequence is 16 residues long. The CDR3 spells CSARPEMVDRGDEAFF. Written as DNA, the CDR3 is TGCAGTGCTAGACCGGAAATGGTAGACAGGGGTGATGAAGCTTTCTTT.

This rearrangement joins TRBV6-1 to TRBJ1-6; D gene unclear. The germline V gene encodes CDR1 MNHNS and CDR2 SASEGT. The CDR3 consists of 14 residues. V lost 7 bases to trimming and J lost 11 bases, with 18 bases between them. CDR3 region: CASTEDPWRPPLHF. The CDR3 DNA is TGTGCCAGCACGGAGGACCCCTGGAGGCCACCCCTCCACTTT.

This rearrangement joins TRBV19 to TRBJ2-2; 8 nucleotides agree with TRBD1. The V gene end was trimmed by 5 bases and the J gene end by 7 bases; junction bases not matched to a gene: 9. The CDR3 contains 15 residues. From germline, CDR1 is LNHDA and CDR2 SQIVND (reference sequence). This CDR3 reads CASSAPDRGYGELFF. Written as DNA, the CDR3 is TGTGCCAGTAGTGCACCCGACAGGGGATACGGGGAGCTGTTTTTT.

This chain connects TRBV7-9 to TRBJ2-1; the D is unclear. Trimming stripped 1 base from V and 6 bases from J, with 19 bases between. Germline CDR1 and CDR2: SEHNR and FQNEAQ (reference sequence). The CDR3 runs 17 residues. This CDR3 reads CASSLVRQTFRPNEQFF. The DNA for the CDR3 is TGTGCCAGCAGCTTAGTCCGCCAGACTTTCCGGCCCAATGAGCAGTTCTTC. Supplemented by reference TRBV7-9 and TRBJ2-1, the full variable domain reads DTGVSQNPRHKITKRGQNVTFRCDPISEHNRLYWYRQTLGQGPEFLTYFQNEAQLEKSRLLSDRFSAERPKGSFSTLEIQRTEQGDSAMYLCASSLVRQTFRPNEQFFGPGTRLTVL.

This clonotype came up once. The CDR3 sequence is CASSVGQGDSPLHF. The CDR3, as DNA: TGTGCCAGCAGTGTGGGACAGGGGGATTCACCCCTCCACTTT. The J gene is TRBJ1-6, the V gene TRBV2; 11 positions agree with TRBD1. The CDR3 has 14 residues. V lost 4 bases, J lost 8 bases, and 1 base stayed unmatched. Germline CDR1 and CDR2: SNHLY and FYNNEI.